The sequence of this T cell receptor (beta chain) was determined in a study of CD8+CD57+ T cells in acquired aplastic anemia. Study-wide context: Sorted CD4+ and CD8+ cells yielded around 3.3 ug of DNA on average.

The template for TCR beta VDJ and CDR3 sequence profiling was genomic DNA. From the reads, TCRdb called clonotypes with MiXCR, one entry per CDR3 protein. The sample contains hundreds of thousands of distinct CDR3 sequences, around 32% of which appear only once. V trimming: 5 bases; J trimming: 3 bases; junction bases outside the gene matches: 3. Per the germline V gene, CDR1 is WSHSY and CDR2 is SAAADI. The CDR3 is 14 amino acids. An expansion of CD8+CD57+ cells by flow cytometry had been shown in patients chosen for sequencing. Among the patients, all had severe acquired aplastic anemia. This clonotype has ten or more counts.

Material: sorted CD4+, CD8+, or CD8+CD57+ T cells (not recorded which) from PBMCs. The receptor was derived from a human donor with aplastic anemia. The chain links TRBV10-2 to TRBJ2-7; 11 bases map to TRBD2. The CDR3 region is CASSLLAGGYEQYF. The CDR3 bases are TGCGCCAGCAGTCTGCTAGCGGGGGGCTACGAGCAGTACTTC.